One T cell receptor (beta chain) is described in this entry. This record comes from a study of T-cell reconstitution after alpha-beta-depleted transplantation in children. The library targeted TCRbeta and was prepared with unique molecular identifiers. TCRdb reprocessed the PCR reads with MiXCR, giving one entry per CDR3 protein. The sample consists of some 390,000 distinct CDR3 sequences, about a fifth of them appearing once. Germline loops: CDR1 SNHLY, CDR2 FYNNEI. V was pared by 7 bases and J by 4 bases, with 5 bases of the junction left unmatched. The CDR3 sequence is 15 residues long. The chain combines TRBV2 with TRBJ2-2; TRBD2 aligns across 11 bases. The clonotype comes from a human donor who donated a stem cell graft to a child with acute myeloid leukemia. The source material was PBMCs from the stem cell graft donor, sampled from the stem cell graft. For the CDR3, the DNA is TGTGCCAGCATTACCGGGACTAGCGGCACCGGGGAGCTGTTTTTT. Protein: CASITGTSGTGELFF.